Listed here is a single T cell receptor beta chain. Its antigen is undetermined. This entry comes from a study of cytomegalovirus exposure and HLA in healthy donors. General observations from the study: In a later analysis, across HLA loci, associated TCR counts were highest for DRB1, lowest for HLA-C. There was a cluster of highly shared sequence variants that was likely a sequencing artifact. In a later analysis, TCR beta V- and J-gene trimming was associated with a missense DCLRE1C variant.

In the PCR, 60 Vbeta and 13 Jbeta primers were used. Original analysis: Later, some 75 million unique TCR beta chains were counted in an analysis, and roughly 10 million of them were shared. Profiled with immunoSEQ multiplex PCR; TCRdb holds only in-frame clones, not every one. D and trimming were read from the DNA, whereas the V and J calls and clone size are those reported in that table. Among roughly 80,000 clones listed, approximately 62% were seen once. Trimming removed 4 bases from V and 0 bases from J, with 6 bases in between. The length of the CDR3 is 14 residues. Per germline, CDR1 SGHTA and CDR2 FQGNSA.

V usage is TRBV7-2 and J usage is TRBJ2-2; D not resolved. Sequencing used PBMCs. The clonotype was recovered from a male donor in good health and CMV-seropositive. This chain's CDR3 is CASSSGANTGELFF. The CDR3 DNA is TGTGCCAGCAGCTCCGGAGCGAACACCGGGGAGCTGTTTTTT.